This record looks at one TCR beta chain sequence and its context. Per the authors' pipeline: From reference gene primer amplification, estimates of nucleated cell counts were derived. TCRdb's copy holds only in-frame clones and misses some; the assay was immunoSEQ multiplex PCR. The DNA was the basis for D and trimming; V, J and clone size are from that table. The sample gives roughly 330,000 clones, 88% of which show up once; approximately 4% is in the top ten. The sample belongs to a study of blood T cell repertoires in COVID-19. At the level of the study: Samples came from the United States, Italy and Spain, spanning acute and convalescent COVID-19. Sources were T cells, B-cell-depleted T cells, or PBMCs; the material itself was cDNA or gDNA.

V dropped 2 bases and J dropped 5 bases, with 15 bases sitting between them. This CDR3 spans 16 amino acids. Germline V gene data show CDR1 as SGHTA and CDR2 as FQGNSA. This chain uses TRBV7-2 with TRBJ2-2; no definite D call. This receptor was obtained from a woman aged 45-59 years with active or convalescent COVID-19. Sequenced input: peripheral blood. DNA for the CDR3: TGTGCCAGCAGCTTATACTCCCTAGGAACGACCGGGGAGCTGTTTTTT. It encodes CASSLYSLGTTGELFF.